The clone carrying this TCR beta chain was picked up many times. Its antigen is unidentified. Looked up from germline, CDR1 is SQVTM and CDR2 is ANQGSEA. V lost 7 bases and J lost 7, with 17 bases in between. CDR3 length equals 13 residues. The entry originates in a study of early T cells in non-severe SARS-CoV-2 infection. Study details: Chains stayed unpaired after sequencing of bulk RNA from unsorted whole blood. Study-wide results and caveats: Clonotype matching in VDJdb favored anti-spike CD8 responses and did not capture private and CD4 specificities.

Unique molecular identifiers were affixed to single, distinct cDNA molecules. TCRdb called the 5' RACE reads again in MiXCR, with one record for every CDR3 protein. The sample holds tens of thousands of distinct CDR3 sequences, around 5.7% seen once. Sequenced here: whole blood, sampled at baseline. The V and J genes are TRBV29-1 and TRBJ2-1; a weak D match, TRBD1 (6 bases). The clonotype originates from an adult who was a healthcare worker with PCR-confirmed SARS-CoV-2 infection or an uninfected control (not recorded which). The CDR3 DNA follows: TGCAGCGGGGTACAGGGAGTCTGGAATGAGCAGTTCTTC. This codes for CSGVQGVWNEQFF.